This TCR beta chain was sequenced for a study of T cell responses to AZD1222 COVID-19 vaccine. Sequenced by immunoSEQ multiplex PCR; TCRdb stores in-frame clones only, minus some. In the table there are around 31,000 clones, more than 85% of which are singletons. Trimming took 6 bases from V and 1 from J, leaving 9 bases between them. The CDR3 covers 13 residues. The clonotype was recovered from an adult in good health. The rearrangement joins TRBV12-3 or TRBV12-4 to TRBJ1-1; D remains ambiguous. The specimen comprised peripheral blood, sampled on day 0 of AZD1222 vaccination. The CDR3: CASRLAENTEAFF. The CDR3 DNA reads TGTGCCAGCAGGCTAGCGGAGAACACTGAAGCTTTCTTT.